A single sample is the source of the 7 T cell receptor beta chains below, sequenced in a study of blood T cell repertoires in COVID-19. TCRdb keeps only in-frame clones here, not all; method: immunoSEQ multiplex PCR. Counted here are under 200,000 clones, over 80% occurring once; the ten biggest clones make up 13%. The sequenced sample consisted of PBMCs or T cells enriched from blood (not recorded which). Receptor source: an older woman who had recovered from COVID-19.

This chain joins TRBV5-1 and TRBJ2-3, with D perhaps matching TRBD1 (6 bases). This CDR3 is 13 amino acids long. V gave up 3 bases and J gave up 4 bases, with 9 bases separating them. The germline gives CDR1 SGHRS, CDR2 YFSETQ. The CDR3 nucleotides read TGCGCCAGCAGCTCCGAGGGGGCAGATACGCAGTATTTT. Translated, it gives CASSSEGADTQYF.

The CDR3 reads CASSEAGTSTDTQYF. The DNA for the CDR3 is TGTGCCAGCAGTGAAGCGGGGACTAGCACAGATACGCAGTATTTT. The chain carries TRBV2 and TRBJ2-3, with D possibly being TRBD2 (6 bases). This CDR3 has 15 amino acids. Between the trimmed V and J ends, which lost 0 bases and 0 bases, there was a span of 7 bases. Germline loops: CDR1 SNHLY, CDR2 FYNNEI.

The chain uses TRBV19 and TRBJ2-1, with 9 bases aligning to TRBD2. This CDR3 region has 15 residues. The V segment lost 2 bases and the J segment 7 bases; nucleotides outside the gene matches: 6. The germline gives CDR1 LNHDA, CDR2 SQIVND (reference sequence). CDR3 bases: TGTGCCAGTAGTATAAGGGCGGGAGGGCCGAATGAGCAGTTCTTC. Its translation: CASSIRAGGPNEQFF.

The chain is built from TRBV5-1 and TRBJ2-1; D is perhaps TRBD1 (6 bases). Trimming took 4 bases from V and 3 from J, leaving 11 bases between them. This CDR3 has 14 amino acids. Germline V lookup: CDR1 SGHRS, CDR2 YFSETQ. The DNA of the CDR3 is TGCGCCAGCAGCGGGACAATTAGCTACAATGAGCAGTTCTTC. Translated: CASSGTISYNEQFF.

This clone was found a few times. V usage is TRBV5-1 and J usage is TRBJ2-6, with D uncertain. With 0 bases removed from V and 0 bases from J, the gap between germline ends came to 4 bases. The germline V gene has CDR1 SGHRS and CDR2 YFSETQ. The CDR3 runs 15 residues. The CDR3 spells CASSLVLSGANVLTF. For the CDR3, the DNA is TGCGCCAGCAGCTTGGTTCTCTCTGGGGCCAACGTCCTGACTTTC.

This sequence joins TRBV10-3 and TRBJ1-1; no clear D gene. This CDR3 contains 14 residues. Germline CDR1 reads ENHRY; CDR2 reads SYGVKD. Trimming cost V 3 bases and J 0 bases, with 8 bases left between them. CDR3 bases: TGTGCCATCAGTGATACGGTTTTGAACACTGAAGCTTTCTTT. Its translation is CAISDTVLNTEAFF.

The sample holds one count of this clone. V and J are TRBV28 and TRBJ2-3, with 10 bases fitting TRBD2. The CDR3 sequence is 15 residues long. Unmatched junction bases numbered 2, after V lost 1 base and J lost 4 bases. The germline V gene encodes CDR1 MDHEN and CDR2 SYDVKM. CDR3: CASSLSLAGADTQYF. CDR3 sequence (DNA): TGTGCCAGCAGTTTATCCCTAGCGGGAGCAGATACGCAGTATTTT.